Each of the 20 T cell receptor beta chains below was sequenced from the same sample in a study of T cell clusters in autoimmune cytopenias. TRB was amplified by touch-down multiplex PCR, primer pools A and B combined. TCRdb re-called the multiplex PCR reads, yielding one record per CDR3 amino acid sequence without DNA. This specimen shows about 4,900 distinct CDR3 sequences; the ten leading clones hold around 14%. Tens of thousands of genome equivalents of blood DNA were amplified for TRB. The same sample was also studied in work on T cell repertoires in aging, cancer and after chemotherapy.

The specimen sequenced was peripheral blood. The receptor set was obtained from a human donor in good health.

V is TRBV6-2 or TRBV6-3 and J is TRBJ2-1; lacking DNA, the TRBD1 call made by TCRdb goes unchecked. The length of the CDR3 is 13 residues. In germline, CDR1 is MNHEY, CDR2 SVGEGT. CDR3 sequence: CASSFNRNNEQFF.

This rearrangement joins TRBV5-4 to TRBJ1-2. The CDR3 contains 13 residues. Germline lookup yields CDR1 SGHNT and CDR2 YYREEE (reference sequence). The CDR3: CASSLDGVYGYTF.

The CDR3 sequence is CATSIAGGRNEQFF. The V call is TRBV11-1, the J call TRBJ2-1; the D call from TCRdb, TRBD2, cannot be confirmed without DNA. The CDR3 is made up of 14 amino acids. CDR1 is SGHAT, CDR2 FQDESV, per germline (reference sequence).

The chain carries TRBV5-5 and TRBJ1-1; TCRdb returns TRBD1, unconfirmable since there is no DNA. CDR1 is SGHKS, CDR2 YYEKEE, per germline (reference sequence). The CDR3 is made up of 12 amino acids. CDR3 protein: CASSLGQIEAFF. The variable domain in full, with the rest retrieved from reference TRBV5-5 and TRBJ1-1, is DAGVTQSPTHLIKTRGQQVTLRCSPISGHKSVSWYQQVLGQGPQFIFQYYEKEERGRGNFPDRFSARQFPNYSSELNVNALLLGDSALYLCASSLGQIEAFFGQGTRLTVV.

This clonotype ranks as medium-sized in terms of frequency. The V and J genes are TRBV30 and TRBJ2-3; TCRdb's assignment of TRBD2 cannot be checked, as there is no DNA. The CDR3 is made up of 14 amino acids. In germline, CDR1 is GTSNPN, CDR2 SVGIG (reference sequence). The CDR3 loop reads CAWGWESITDTQYF.

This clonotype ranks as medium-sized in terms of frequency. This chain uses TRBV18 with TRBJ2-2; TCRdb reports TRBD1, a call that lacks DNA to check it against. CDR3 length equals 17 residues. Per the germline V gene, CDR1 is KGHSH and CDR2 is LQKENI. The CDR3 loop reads CASSPGQGAHNTGELFF.

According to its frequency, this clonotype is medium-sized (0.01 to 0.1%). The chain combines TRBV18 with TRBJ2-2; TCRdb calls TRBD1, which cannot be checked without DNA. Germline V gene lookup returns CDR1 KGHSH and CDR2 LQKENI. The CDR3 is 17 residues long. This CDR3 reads CASSPSGQAPNTGELFF.

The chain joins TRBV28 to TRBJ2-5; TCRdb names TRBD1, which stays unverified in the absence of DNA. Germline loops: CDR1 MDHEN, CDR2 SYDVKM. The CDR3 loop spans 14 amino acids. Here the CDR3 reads CASSQGGAQETQYF. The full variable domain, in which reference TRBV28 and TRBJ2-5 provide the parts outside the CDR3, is DVKVTQSSRYLVKRTGEKVFLECVQDMDHENMFWYRQDPGLGLRLIYFSYDVKMKEKGDIPEGYSVSREKKERFSLILESASTNQTSMYLCASSQGGAQETQYFGPGTRLLVL.

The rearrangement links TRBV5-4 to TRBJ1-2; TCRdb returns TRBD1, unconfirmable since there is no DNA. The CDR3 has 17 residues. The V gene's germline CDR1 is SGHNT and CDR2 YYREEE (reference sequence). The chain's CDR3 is CASNHPGQFGSPYGYTF.

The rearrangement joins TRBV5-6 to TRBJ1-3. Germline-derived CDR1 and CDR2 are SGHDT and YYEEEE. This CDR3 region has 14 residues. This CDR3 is CASSPGYSGNTIYF.

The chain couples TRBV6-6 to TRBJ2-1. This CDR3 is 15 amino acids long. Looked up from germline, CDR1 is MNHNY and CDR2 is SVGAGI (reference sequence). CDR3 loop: CASSYSVGILNEQFF.

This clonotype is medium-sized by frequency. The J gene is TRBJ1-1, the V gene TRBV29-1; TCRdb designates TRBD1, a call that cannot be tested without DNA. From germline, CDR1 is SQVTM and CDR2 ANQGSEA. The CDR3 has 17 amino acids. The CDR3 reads CSVEDHPGAVMNTEAFF.

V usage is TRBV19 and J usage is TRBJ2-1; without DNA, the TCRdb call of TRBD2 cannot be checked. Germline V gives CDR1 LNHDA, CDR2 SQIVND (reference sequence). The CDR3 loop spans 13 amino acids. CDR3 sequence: CASSISTSGERFF.

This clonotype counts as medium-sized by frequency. CDR3 loop: CSVSGTDYGYTF. The chain links TRBV29-1 to TRBJ1-2; no DNA is available, so the TRBD1 call from TCRdb remains unchecked. Per germline, CDR1 SQVTM and CDR2 ANQGSEA. This CDR3 region has 12 residues.

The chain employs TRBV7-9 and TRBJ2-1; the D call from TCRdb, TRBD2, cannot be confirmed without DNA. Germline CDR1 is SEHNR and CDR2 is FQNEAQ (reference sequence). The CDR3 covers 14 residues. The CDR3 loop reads CASSKTSYGNEQFF.

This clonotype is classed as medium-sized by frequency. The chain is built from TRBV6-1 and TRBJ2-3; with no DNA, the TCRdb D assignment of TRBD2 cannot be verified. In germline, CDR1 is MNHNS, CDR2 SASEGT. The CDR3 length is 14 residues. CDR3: CASREGEATDTQYF.

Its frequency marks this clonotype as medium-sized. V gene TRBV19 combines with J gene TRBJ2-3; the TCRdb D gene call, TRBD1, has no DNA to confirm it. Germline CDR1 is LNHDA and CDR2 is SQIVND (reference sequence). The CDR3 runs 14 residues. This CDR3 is CASSIDGTTGTQYF.

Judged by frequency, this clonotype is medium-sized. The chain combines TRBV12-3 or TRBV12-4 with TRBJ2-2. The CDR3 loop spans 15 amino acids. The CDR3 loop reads CASNFRGVNTGELFF.

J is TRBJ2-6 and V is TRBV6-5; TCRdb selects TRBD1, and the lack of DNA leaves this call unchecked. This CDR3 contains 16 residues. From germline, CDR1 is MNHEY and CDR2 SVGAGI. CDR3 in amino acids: CASGSGEASGANVLTF.

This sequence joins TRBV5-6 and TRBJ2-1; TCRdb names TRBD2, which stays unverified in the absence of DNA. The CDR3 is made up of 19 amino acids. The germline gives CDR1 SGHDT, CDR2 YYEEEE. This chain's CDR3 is CASSGFQLAHDYSYNEQFF.